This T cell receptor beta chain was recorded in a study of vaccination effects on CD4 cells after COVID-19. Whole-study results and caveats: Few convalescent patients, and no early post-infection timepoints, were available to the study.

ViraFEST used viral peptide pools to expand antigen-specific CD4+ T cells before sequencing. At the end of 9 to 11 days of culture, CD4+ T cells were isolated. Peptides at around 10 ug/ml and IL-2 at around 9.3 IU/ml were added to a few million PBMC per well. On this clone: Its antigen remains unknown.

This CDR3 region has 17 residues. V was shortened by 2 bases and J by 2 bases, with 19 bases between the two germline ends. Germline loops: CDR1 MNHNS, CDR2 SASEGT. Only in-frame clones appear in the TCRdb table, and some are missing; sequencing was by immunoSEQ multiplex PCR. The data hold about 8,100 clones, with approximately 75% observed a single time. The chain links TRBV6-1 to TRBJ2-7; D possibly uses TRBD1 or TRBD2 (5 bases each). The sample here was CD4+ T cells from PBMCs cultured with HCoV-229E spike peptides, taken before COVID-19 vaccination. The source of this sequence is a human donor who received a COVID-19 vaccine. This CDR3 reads CASSESQYGTVAYEQYF. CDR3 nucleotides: TGTGCCAGCAGTGAATCGCAATACGGGACGGTTGCCTACGAGCAGTACTTC.